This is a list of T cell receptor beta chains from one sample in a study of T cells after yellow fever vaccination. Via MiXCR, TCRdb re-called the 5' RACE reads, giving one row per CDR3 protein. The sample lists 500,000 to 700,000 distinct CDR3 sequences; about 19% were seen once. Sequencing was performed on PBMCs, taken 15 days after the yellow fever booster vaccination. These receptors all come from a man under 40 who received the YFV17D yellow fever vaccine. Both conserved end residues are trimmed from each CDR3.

CDR3: ASSLAGAPGTGELF
J: TRBJ2-2
length: 14
V: TRBV5-4

CDR3: ASSQYGKGSEAF
J: TRBJ1-1
length: 12
V: TRBV3-1

CDR3: ASSSTGTADTQY
J: TRBJ2-3
length: 12
V: TRBV6-5

CDR3: ASSKNFGGPNEQY
J: TRBJ2-7
length: 13
V: TRBV6-1

CDR3: ASSSAGANEQF
J: TRBJ2-1
length: 11
V: TRBV11-3

CDR3: ASSLIGTAPNEQF
J: TRBJ2-1
length: 13
V: TRBV27

CDR3: AWSEGLAGGEQF
J: TRBJ2-1
length: 12
V: TRBV30

CDR3: ASSFGQMRGTEAF
J: TRBJ1-1
length: 13
V: TRBV5-6

CDR3: ASSSTRDRADNEQF
J: TRBJ2-1
length: 14
V: TRBV5-1

CDR3: ASSLVWEVGDNTQY
J: TRBJ2-3
length: 14
V: TRBV5-4

CDR3: ASSLQLPSGPYEQY
J: TRBJ2-7
length: 14
V: TRBV7-2

CDR3: ASTVSSGPQETQY
J: TRBJ2-5
length: 13
V: TRBV7-2

CDR3: ASSYTGGQSTDTQY
J: TRBJ2-3
length: 14
V: TRBV6-5

CDR3: SARDGAKVSTEAF
J: TRBJ1-1
length: 13
V: TRBV20-1

CDR3: ASSDSGTGWFREQF
J: TRBJ2-1
length: 14
V: TRBV9

CDR3: ASKETSGKYEQY
J: TRBJ2-7
length: 12
V: TRBV12-3/TRBV12-4

CDR3: SAPDTRETQY
J: TRBJ2-5
length: 10
V: TRBV20-1

CDR3: AIGVNTGELF
J: TRBJ2-2
length: 10
V: TRBV12-3/TRBV12-4

CDR3: ATSDPTPTGELF
J: TRBJ2-2
length: 12
V: TRBV24-1

CDR3: AWSGLANTGELF
J: TRBJ2-2
length: 12
V: TRBV30

CDR3: ASSPGPTGVFS
J: TRBJ1-5
length: 11
V: TRBV5-1

CDR3: SASWQISYEQY
J: TRBJ2-7
length: 11
V: TRBV20-1

CDR3: AWSAGGSFPGNTIY
J: TRBJ1-3
length: 14
V: TRBV30

CDR3: ASSPGADRTDTQY
J: TRBJ2-3
length: 13
V: TRBV7-9

CDR3: ASSPQGRGQGEKLF
J: TRBJ1-4
length: 14
V: TRBV7-2

CDR3: ATSDFRSRDSYNSPLH
J: TRBJ1-6
length: 16
V: TRBV24-1

CDR3: SGVRQVPLERYT
J: TRBJ1-2
length: 12
V: TRBV20-1

CDR3: ASFPSGRVTDTQY
J: TRBJ2-3
length: 13
V: TRBV9

CDR3: ASSVSVQETQY
J: TRBJ2-5
length: 11
V: TRBV11-2

CDR3: ASSALKGDTQY
J: TRBJ2-3
length: 11
V: TRBV4-2

CDR3: ASSQVQGSEGAF
J: TRBJ1-1
length: 12
V: TRBV4-2

CDR3: ASSPSSGLNEKLF
J: TRBJ1-4
length: 13
V: TRBV18

CDR3: ASSPDRADIQY
J: TRBJ2-4
length: 11
V: TRBV9

CDR3: ASRGAKAGVAGELF
J: TRBJ2-2
length: 14
V: TRBV6-1

CDR3: ASSYSLRGTQY
J: TRBJ2-5
length: 11
V: TRBV6-5

CDR3: ASSSQPGQGTYEQY
J: TRBJ2-7
length: 14
V: TRBV5-5

CDR3: SARAGGYT
J: TRBJ1-2
length: 8
V: TRBV20-1

CDR3: ASSSRGLLSDTQY
J: TRBJ2-3
length: 13
V: TRBV7-2

CDR3: ASNQGARGGNSPLH
J: TRBJ1-6
length: 14
V: TRBV2

CDR3: ASSQIPLSGFPYEQY
J: TRBJ2-7
length: 15
V: TRBV18

CDR3: ASSFLAGGPGNEQF
J: TRBJ2-1
length: 14
V: TRBV5-1

CDR3: ASSVVSDNEQF
J: TRBJ2-1
length: 11
V: TRBV2

CDR3: ASSFKWSDEQY
J: TRBJ2-7
length: 11
V: TRBV7-2

CDR3: ASSFRGASSGEQY
J: TRBJ2-7
length: 13
V: TRBV12-3/TRBV12-4

CDR3: ASSDQHHVGNEQF
J: TRBJ2-1
length: 13
V: TRBV6-4

CDR3: ASSAGQPSSGNTIY
J: TRBJ1-3
length: 14
V: TRBV5-1

CDR3: ASSLARGLAGGSPSYEQY
J: TRBJ2-7
length: 18
V: TRBV11-1

CDR3: ASSSGREAETQY
J: TRBJ2-5
length: 12
V: TRBV5-1

CDR3: SVEDPTAISYNEQF
J: TRBJ2-1
length: 14
V: TRBV29-1

CDR3: ASSQGRRALYEQY
J: TRBJ2-7
length: 13
V: TRBV4-3

CDR3: SVEDKADVWSYNEQF
J: TRBJ2-1
length: 15
V: TRBV29-1

CDR3: SARARVLGETQY
J: TRBJ2-5
length: 12
V: TRBV20-1

CDR3: ASSPGTSGSPRETQY
J: TRBJ2-5
length: 15
V: TRBV11-3

CDR3: ASTFQGSNEQF
J: TRBJ2-1
length: 11
V: TRBV28

CDR3: ASRGDSYEQY
J: TRBJ2-7
length: 10
V: TRBV5-1